These 31 T cell receptor beta chains were all obtained from the same sample, sequenced in a study of response to subunit inactivated influenza vaccine. TCRdb reprocessed the RT-PCR reads with MiXCR, giving one entry per CDR3 protein. This sample has 450,000 to 600,000 distinct CDR3 sequences; more than 15% occur once, and the top ten carry approximately 3%. This sample comprised CD4+ T cells sorted from PBMCs, obtained about 23 months after vaccination. Source of these receptors: a man aged 50-75 years who received an inactivated influenza vaccine.

The chain combines TRBV2 with TRBJ2-1, with unresolved D. CDR3 length equals 10 residues. Trimming shortened V by 4 bases and J by 10 bases, and 5 bases separated the two germline ends. CDR1 SNHLY and CDR2 FYNNEI come from the germline V gene. The CDR3 protein is CASSAQEQFF. The CDR3, as DNA: TGTGCCAGCAGTGCGCAGGAGCAGTTCTTC.

The chain uses TRBV18 and TRBJ2-6; tentatively, D is TRBD2 (6 bases). The CDR3 loop spans 16 amino acids. Looked up from germline, CDR1 is KGHSH and CDR2 is LQKENI. V lost 0 bases and J 2 bases, leaving 8 bases between the germline ends. Written as DNA, the CDR3 is TGTGCCAGCTCACCACCCTCGGGGGCTGGGGCCAACGTCCTGACTTTC. This gives the protein CASSPPSGAGANVLTF.

This clonotype has just a few counts. This chain uses TRBV27 with TRBJ2-7, with 9 bases aligning to TRBD2. After removal of 0 bases from V and 2 bases from J, the junction contained 2 bases not matched to a gene. The CDR3 spans 15 residues. Germline V gene sequence: CDR1 MNHEY, CDR2 SMNVEV (reference sequence). The CDR3 DNA reads TGTGCCAGCAGTTTATCAGCTAGCGGGGCCTACGAGCAGTACTTC. It codes for CASSLSASGAYEQYF.

The chain has TRBV10-3 and TRBJ2-1; weak D call: TRBD1 (6 bases). Germline V lookup: CDR1 ENHRY, CDR2 SYGVKD. The V gene lost 11 bases and the J gene lost 4 bases, with 12 bases spanning the gap. This CDR3 contains 12 residues. In DNA, the CDR3 is TGTGCCGCCAGGGGAAGTTACAATGAGCAGTTCTTC. Protein: CAARGSYNEQFF.

The chain carries TRBV7-6 and TRBJ2-2; D is perhaps TRBD1 or TRBD2 (6 bases each). This CDR3 comprises 17 residues. Germline values: CDR1 SGHVS, CDR2 FNYEAQ. The germline V and J ends were trimmed by 1 base and 0 bases, with 12 bases remaining between them. This CDR3 is CASSLGLRGPNTGELFF. CDR3 sequence (DNA): TGTGCCAGCAGCTTAGGCCTTCGGGGGCCGAACACCGGGGAGCTGTTTTTT.

This clonotype was observed a handful of times. V is TRBV20-1 and J is TRBJ2-3; TRBD2 aligns across 14 bases. The ends lost 1 base at V and 0 bases at J; junction bases unmatched: 6. Germline V gene data show CDR1 as DFQATT and CDR2 as SNEGSKA (reference sequence). This CDR3 region has 18 residues. As DNA, the CDR3 is TGCAGTGCTAGAGGACTAGCGGGGGGGCCCGGGAGCACAGATACGCAGTATTTT. Translating gives CSARGLAGGPGSTDTQYF.

This clonotype came up many times. The DNA of the CDR3 is TGTGCCATCAGCCCGGGACTAGCGGACACCGGGGAGCTGTTTTTT. This gives the protein CAISPGLADTGELFF. The J gene is TRBJ2-2, the V gene TRBV10-3; TRBD2 agrees at 11 bases. The CDR3 runs to 15 residues. Germline V gene data show CDR1 as ENHRY and CDR2 as SYGVKD. V shed 6 bases, J shed 3 bases, and the junction held 3 bases outside the gene matches.

The genes are TRBV10-3 and TRBJ2-7, with D maybe TRBD2 (5 bases). The germline gives CDR1 ENHRY, CDR2 SYGVKD. Trimming removed 0 bases from V and 0 bases from J, with 9 bases in between. The CDR3 is 15 amino acids. DNA for the CDR3: TGTGCCATCAGTGAGTCGAGGGCAGGCTCCTACGAGCAGTACTTC. Amino acid sequence: CAISESRAGSYEQYF.

This clonotype was found a few times. The rearrangement links TRBV6-1 to TRBJ1-5; the D is unclear. Trimming shortened V by 2 bases and J by 3 bases, and 8 bases separated the two germline ends. Per the germline V gene, CDR1 is MNHNS and CDR2 is SASEGT. This CDR3 has 14 residues. The CDR3 spells CASSEPSVNQPQHF. CDR3 DNA: TGTGCCAGCAGTGAACCCTCGGTCAATCAGCCCCAGCATTTT.

This clonotype was counted a few times. The genes are TRBV6-2 or TRBV6-3 and TRBJ2-3; 15 positions match TRBD2. The CDR3 totals 17 residues. In germline, CDR1 is MNHEY, CDR2 SVGEGT. V dropped 2 bases and J dropped 1; count of bases not matched to a gene: 1. In nucleotides, the CDR3 is TGTGCCAGCAGTTACCGGACTAGCGGGGGGGGCACAGATACGCAGTATTTT. Its translation is CASSYRTSGGGTDTQYF.

This clonotype has a handful of counts. This chain connects TRBV11-1 to TRBJ1-5; 9 positions agree with TRBD1. The CDR3 has 17 residues. Trimming took 2 bases from V and 3 from J; bases not matched to a gene: 8. The V gene's germline CDR1 is SGHAT and CDR2 FQDESV (reference sequence). The CDR3 region has the DNA TGTGCCAGCAGCTTAACAACGGGACAGGGCTACAATCAGCCCCAGCATTTT. Translating it yields CASSLTTGQGYNQPQHF.

This clonotype was picked up a small number of times. The chain recombines TRBV4-3 with TRBJ1-4; possible D gene TRBD1, 6 bases. This CDR3 region has 15 residues. The germline CDR1 and CDR2 sequences are LGHNA and YSLEER. V lost 1 base to trimming and J lost 8 bases, with 14 bases between them. CDR3 amino acids: CASSQGLGGYEKLFF. The DNA for the CDR3 is TGCGCCAGCAGCCAAGGTTTGGGGGGCTACGAAAAACTGTTTTTT.

This clonotype came up a few times. This chain joins TRBV28 and TRBJ2-3; D possibly corresponds to TRBD2 (6 bases). From germline, CDR1 is MDHEN and CDR2 SYDVKM. Trimming stripped 6 bases from V and 5 bases from J, with 21 bases between. This CDR3 contains 16 residues. DNA for the CDR3: TGTGCCAGCAGGTGGGGGACGGGAGTCAGTGAAGATACGCAGTATTTT. The encoded protein is CASRWGTGVSEDTQYF. The whole variable domain, remainder taken from reference TRBV28 and TRBJ2-3, is DVKVTQSSRYLVKRTGEKVFLECVQDMDHENMFWYRQDPGLGLRLIYFSYDVKMKEKGDIPEGYSVSREKKERFSLILESASTNQTSMYLCASRWGTGVSEDTQYFGPGTRLTVL.

This clonotype has a count of ten or more. V and J are TRBV18 and TRBJ2-2; D gene ambiguous. CDR3 size: 14 residues. V lost 5 bases, J lost 5 bases, and 12 bases lay in between. Germline V CDR1 and CDR2: KGHSH, LQKENI. For the CDR3, the DNA is TGTGCCAGCTCATCTGGGGTGTGGACCGGGGAGCTGTTTTTT. As protein: CASSSGVWTGELFF.

This rearrangement joins TRBV20-1 to TRBJ2-6; D ambiguous. Germline values: CDR1 DFQATT, CDR2 SNEGSKA (reference sequence). The CDR3 length is 14 residues. V was clipped by 3 bases and J by 0 bases, with 6 bases between them. CDR3 sequence (DNA): TGCAGTGCTAGTGGGTTCTCTGGGGCCAACGTCCTGACTTTC. Protein: CSASGFSGANVLTF.

The chain links TRBV20-1 to TRBJ1-2; no clear D. V gave up 1 base and J gave up 2 bases, with 11 bases separating them. CDR1 is DFQATT and CDR2 is SNEGSKA in the germline V gene (reference sequence). This CDR3 has 14 amino acids. This CDR3 reads CSARGGDKNYGYTF. CDR3 coding DNA: TGCAGTGCTAGAGGGGGAGACAAGAACTATGGCTACACCTTC.

J is TRBJ2-2 and V is TRBV11-1; 10 nucleotides align to TRBD2. Germline CDR1 SGHAT, CDR2 FQDESV (reference sequence). Unmatched junction bases numbered 8, after V lost 6 bases and J lost 4 bases. The CDR3 is made up of 16 amino acids. CDR3 amino acids: CASRKAGGQGTGELFF. In DNA form, the CDR3 reads TGTGCCAGCAGAAAAGCGGGAGGGCAGGGCACCGGGGAGCTGTTTTTT.

The table lists this clonotype with a few counts. The chain combines TRBV20-1 with TRBJ2-7; D uncertain. Germline V gives CDR1 DFQATT, CDR2 SNEGSKA (reference sequence). The CDR3 sequence is 13 residues long. The ends were cut back, 3 bases at V and 5 bases at J, with 14 bases in the middle. CDR3 coding DNA: TGCAGTGCTAGTATATTTGAAGGGAACGAGCAGTACTTC. This codes for CSASIFEGNEQYF.

At least ten counts were recorded for this clonotype. The chain has TRBV4-2 and TRBJ1-1; 8 nucleotides align to TRBD1. Looked up from germline, CDR1 is LGHNA and CDR2 is YNFKEQ. The CDR3 runs to 15 residues. V lost 3 bases and J lost 1; bases outside the gene matches: 4. CDR3 residues: CASSQDGTGNTEAFF. In DNA form, the CDR3 reads TGTGCCAGCAGCCAGGATGGGACAGGGAACACTGAAGCTTTCTTT.

The chain joins TRBV5-1 to TRBJ2-7; D may correspond to TRBD1 or TRBD2 (5 bases each). This CDR3 is built from 14 residues. The V gene's germline CDR1 is SGHRS and CDR2 YFSETQ. Trimming removed 4 bases from V and 7 bases from J, with 18 bases in between. In nucleotides, the CDR3 is TGCGCCAGCAGCGCTCGCGGGCAGGGTAGGGAGCAGTACTTC. Amino acids: CASSARGQGREQYF.

This clonotype showed up just a few times. V and J are TRBV5-1 and TRBJ2-2; D is unclear. This CDR3 has 14 residues. V lost 5 bases, J lost 1 base, and 9 bases lay in between. The V gene's germline CDR1 is SGHRS and CDR2 YFSETQ. The CDR3 DNA is TGCGCCAGCAGGCGAGAGTGGAACACCGGGGAGCTGTTTTTT. This codes for CASRREWNTGELFF.

The V gene is TRBV6-5, the J gene TRBJ2-5; possible D gene TRBD1, 5 bases. The CDR3 is 12 amino acids. V was clipped by 10 bases and J by 0 bases, with 9 bases between them. CDR1 and CDR2 (germline): MNHEY, SVGAGI. The CDR3 reads CATSDNQETQYF. The CDR3 bases are TGTGCCACCTCGGACAACCAAGAGACCCAGTACTTC.

This clonotype was seen only a few times. V usage is TRBV6-2 or TRBV6-3 and J usage is TRBJ2-6, with 7 bases aligning to TRBD2. The CDR3 runs 15 residues. V gave up 8 bases and J gave up 1 base; unmatched junction bases: 5. Germline CDR1 is MNHEY and CDR2 is SVGEGT. The CDR3 coding sequence is TGTGCCAGCGGGGGGGACCATTCTGGGGCCAACGTCCTGACTTTC. This sequence encodes CASGGDHSGANVLTF.

This chain uses TRBV11-1 with TRBJ2-7; 12 nucleotides match TRBD2. Per the germline V gene, CDR1 is SGHAT and CDR2 is FQDESV (reference sequence). V trimming: 1 base; J trimming: 5 bases; junction bases outside the gene matches: 12. The CDR3 totals 18 residues. This chain's CDR3 is CASSLGAASGRAVDEQYF. The CDR3 DNA reads TGTGCCAGCAGCTTAGGTGCGGCTAGCGGGAGGGCCGTCGACGAGCAGTACTTC.

About this clonotype itself: No conserved phenylalanine or tryptophan ends this CDR3, so it is likely a read error. The chain joins TRBV20-1 to TRBJ2-3; the match to TRBD2 covers 12 bases. There are 15 residues in the CDR3. CDR1 is DFQATT and CDR2 is SNEGSKA in the germline V gene (reference sequence). With 5 bases clipped from V and 0 bases from J, the junction kept 3 bases outside the gene matches. The CDR3 loop reads CSADGLAGSTDTQYS. CDR3 bases: TGCAGTGCTGATGGACTAGCGGGAAGCACAGATACGCAGTATTCT.

This clonotype was found many times. CDR3 loop: CASSLTVTDTQYF. In nucleotides, the CDR3 is TGCGCCAGCAGCCTGACAGTCACAGATACGCAGTATTTT. This chain joins TRBV5-1 and TRBJ2-3, with TRBD1 as a possible D gene (5 bases). Between the trimmed V and J ends, which lost 4 bases and 2 bases, there was a span of 8 bases. The CDR3 is made up of 13 amino acids. CDR1 is SGHRS, CDR2 YFSETQ, per germline.

The chain carries TRBV10-3 and TRBJ1-3; D remains ambiguous. The CDR3 has 14 amino acids. Trimming removed 6 bases from V and 0 bases from J, with 9 bases in between. Germline values: CDR1 ENHRY, CDR2 SYGVKD. The CDR3 here is CAIRVSSSGNTIYF. The CDR3 DNA reads as TGTGCCATCAGGGTGTCATCCTCTGGAAACACCATATATTTT.

In its sample, this clonotype was seen a few times. This rearrangement joins TRBV15 to TRBJ2-3; TRBD2 aligns across 7 bases. The CDR3 totals 17 residues. Per germline, CDR1 LNHNV and CDR2 YYDKDF (reference sequence). The trim removed 0 bases at V and 4 bases at J, leaving 10 bases unmatched. CDR3 sequence: CATSREGRGERADTQYF. CDR3 nucleotide sequence: TGTGCCACCAGCAGAGAGGGACGGGGGGAGAGGGCAGATACGCAGTATTTT.

This clonotype was seen just once. The V gene is TRBV27, the J gene TRBJ2-3; 7 bases agree with TRBD2. The CDR3 is 14 residues long. Germline lookup yields CDR1 MNHEY and CDR2 SMNVEV (reference sequence). V lost 3 bases and J lost 2; bases outside the gene matches: 2. CDR3 protein: CASSFLAATDTQYF. The CDR3 DNA follows: TGTGCCAGCAGTTTTCTAGCGGCCACAGATACGCAGTATTTT.

The table lists this clonotype with a few counts. The chain links TRBV28 to TRBJ2-7, with D possibly being TRBD1 or TRBD2 (5 bases each). The CDR3 contains 12 residues. Germline V gene sequence: CDR1 MDHEN, CDR2 SYDVKM. Trimming took off 8 bases at V and 5 bases at J, with 13 bases between the two ends. This chain's CDR3 is CASRRGEDEQYF. The CDR3 DNA is TGTGCCAGCCGGAGAGGGGAAGACGAGCAGTACTTC.

This clonotype was detected ten times or more. The CDR3 sequence is CASRSGTGGNEQFF. In DNA, the CDR3 is TGTGCCAGCAGATCCGGGACAGGGGGGAATGAGCAGTTCTTC. The genes are TRBV6-1 and TRBJ2-1; 11 bases match TRBD1. CDR3 length: 14 amino acids. V was pared by 6 bases and J by 7 bases, with 5 bases of the junction left unmatched. From germline, CDR1 is MNHNS and CDR2 SASEGT.